Here is one TCR beta chain with its context. Antigen specificity is unknown. Sorted populations all exceeded 95% purity. The data were taken from a study of beta chain features in type 1 diabetes. V was shortened by 3 bases and J by 0 bases, with 9 bases between the two germline ends. The CDR3 is made up of 14 amino acids. CDR1 is KGHSH, CDR2 LQKENI, per germline. Findings of the study overall: TCRB CDR3s from Type 1 diabetes patients were moderately but significantly shorter in all four CD4+ subsets.

cDNA synthesis used the whole RNA isolate, giving expressed TCRB sequences. Around 3.57 million reads was the average for naive, central memory and regulatory T cell samples. Assay: immunoSEQ multiplex PCR; the TCRdb copy retains only in-frame clones and omits some. The sample lists about 190,000 clones; 7.5% to 8.5% were seen once. Sequenced input: central memory CD4+ T cells from blood. The chain carries TRBV18 and TRBJ2-7; D is unresolved. This clonotype originated in a man in his late teens or twenties with type 1 diabetes. The CDR3 spells CASSPTTISYEQYF. In nucleotides, the CDR3 is TGTGCCAGCTCACCCACAACTATCTCCTACGAGCAGTACTTC.